A selection of T cell receptor beta chains follows, all from one sample in a study of T cells in Graves' hyperthyroidism and ophthalmopathy. TCRdb itself ran the multiplex PCR reads through MiXCR, one entry per CDR3 protein. The data show 350,000 to 400,000 distinct CDR3 sequences, roughly 20% seen once. Sequencing was done on a sample of blood. The receptors stem from a man in his late teens or twenties with Graves' ophthalmopathy. Both conserved end residues are part of each CDR3. The order of the fields is clone size, D gene, V gene, J gene, CDR3 protein, CDR3 DNA. A D gene is named only where the DNA matches it firmly. The listing skips clone size in some rows; elsewhere it reads once, few, many or a size class.

>few|TRBD1|TRBV20-1|TRBJ1-5
CSARDPRGRGNQPQHF
TGCAGTGCTAGAGATCCGAGGGGGCGGGGCAATCAGCCCCAGCATTTT
>few|-|TRBV6-5|TRBJ1-1
CASSYSGRNTEAFF
TGTGCCAGCAGTTACTCGGGCAGAAACACTGAAGCTTTCTTT
>many|TRBD2|TRBV5-8|TRBJ2-7
CASRLASGGAREQYF
TGTGCCAGCAGGTTGGCTAGCGGGGGGGCCCGCGAGCAGTACTTC
>-|-|TRBV27|TRBJ1-6
CASGIGSIYNSPLHF
TGTGCCAGCGGTATCGGCTCGATCTATAATTCACCCCTCCACTTT
>many|TRBD1|TRBV5-8|TRBJ2-7
CASSWGQITDEQYF
TGTGCCAGCAGCTGGGGACAGATTACGGACGAGCAGTACTTC
>many|-|TRBV20-1|TRBJ1-1
CSALPSTGNTEAFF
TGCAGTGCTCTACCCTCGACAGGGAACACTGAAGCTTTCTTT
>once|TRBD1|TRBV12-3/TRBV12-4|TRBJ1-6
CASRMGQNNSPLHF
TGTGCCAGCAGAATGGGACAGAACAATTCACCCCTCCACTTT
>many|-|TRBV27|TRBJ2-1
CASSLMGAGEQFF
TGTGCCAGCAGTTTAATGGGGGCGGGGGAGCAGTTCTTC
>few|-|TRBV15|TRBJ1-1
CATSRGRLSTEAFF
TGTGCCACCAGCAGGGGAAGGCTGTCGACTGAAGCTTTCTTT
>many|TRBD1|TRBV18|TRBJ2-1
CASCRGLDNEQFF
TGTGCCTCATGCAGGGGGCTTGACAATGAGCAGTTCTTC
>-|TRBD1|TRBV3-1|TRBJ2-6
CASSMGDRESGANVLTF
TGTGCCAGCAGCATGGGGGACAGGGAGTCTGGGGCCAACGTCCTGACTTTC
>few|TRBD1|TRBV6-1|TRBJ2-7
CASSPRTGGTYEQYF
TGTGCCAGCAGTCCGCGGACAGGGGGGACCTACGAGCAGTACTTC
>-|-|TRBV9|TRBJ2-2
CASSVGGSSNTGELFF
TGTGCCAGCAGCGTAGGGGGGTCTTCTAACACCGGGGAGCTGTTTTTT
>-|-|TRBV30|TRBJ2-7
CAWSVSAARGEQYF
TGTGCCTGGAGTGTATCGGCCGCGCGGGGTGAGCAGTACTTC
>many|TRBD1|TRBV12-3/TRBV12-4|TRBJ1-1
CASRIEGAREAFF
TGTGCCAGCAGGATTGAGGGGGCCCGGGAAGCTTTCTTT
>few|TRBD2|TRBV6-1|TRBJ2-3
CASSYPRLAGGSDLDTQYF
TGTGCCAGCAGTTATCCGCGACTAGCGGGGGGTTCAGACTTGGATACGCAGTATTTT
>many|TRBD1|TRBV10-3|TRBJ1-1
CATIGQENTEAFF
TGTGCCACAATCGGACAGGAGAACACTGAAGCTTTCTTT
>few|-|TRBV5-6|TRBJ1-1
CASSLQGSDTEAFF
TGTGCCAGCAGCTTGCAGGGATCGGACACTGAAGCTTTCTTT
>-|-|TRBV10-1|TRBJ1-1
CASQGQEETEAFF
TGCGCCAGCCAAGGCCAAGAGGAGACTGAAGCTTTCTTT
>few|-|TRBV6-1|TRBJ1-1
CASTPWGFQGHTEAFF
TGTGCCAGCACCCCCTGGGGTTTTCAGGGGCACACTGAAGCTTTCTTT
>-|-|TRBV27|TRBJ2-7
CASSLGGGSYGQYF
TGTGCCAGCAGTTTAGGCGGCGGGTCCTACGGGCAGTACTTC
>-|TRBD2|TRBV15|TRBJ2-7
CATSRPTSGSYEQYF
TGTGCCACCAGCAGACCGACTAGCGGCTCCTACGAGCAGTACTTC
>-|-|TRBV9|TRBJ2-5
CASSPQQGRETQYF
TGTGCCAGCAGCCCGCAACAGGGGAGGGAGACCCAGTACTTC
>-|-|TRBV4-1|TRBJ2-1
CASSNQGGSNEQFF
TGCGCCAGCAGCAACCAGGGCGGCAGCAATGAGCAGTTCTTC
>-|-|TRBV6-2/TRBV6-3|TRBJ2-5
CASSYSVGETQYF
TGTGCCAGCAGTTACTCGGTAGGAGAGACCCAGTACTTC
>-|-|TRBV6-2/TRBV6-3|TRBJ2-7
CASSQARSSYEQYF
TGTGCCAGCAGCCAGGCCCGGAGCTCCTACGAGCAGTACTTC